This T cell receptor (beta chain) was captured in a study of cytomegalovirus exposure and HLA in healthy donors. The study, taken as a whole, reports: A few CMV-associated chains proved CMV antigen-specific in vitro. A later analysis linked around 15,000 TCR beta sequences to HLA alleles at 0.05 false discovery rate. TCR beta chain V- and J-gene trimming was linked, in a later analysis, to a missense variant in DCLRE1C. Later analysis showed TCR association rates varying by HLA locus, highest for DRB1 and lowest for HLA-C.

CDR1 is MGHDK and CDR2 is SYGVNS in the germline V gene. V was clipped by 3 bases and J by 5 bases, with 22 bases between them. The CDR3 contains 17 residues. Turning to this clone: Its matching antigen is unknown.

Both 60 Vbeta primers and 13 Jbeta primers went into the PCR. This table comes from immunoSEQ multiplex PCR, and its TCRdb copy is limited to in-frame clones, with some not included. There are more than 110,000 clones in the sample; roughly four fifths occur only once, and 1.4% lies in the top ten. The origin of this receptor is a man aged 25 to 40 in good health and CMV-seropositive. The J gene is TRBJ1-2, the V gene TRBV25-1, with unresolved D. Sequenced input: PBMCs. CDR3 protein: CASSDRTAGRGYYGYTF. The CDR3, as DNA: TGTGCCAGCAGTGATCGGACGGCCGGACGGGGATATTATGGCTACACCTTC.